This T cell receptor beta chain was sequenced during a study of blood T cell repertoires in COVID-19. Study at large: The United States, Italy and Spain were the sources of the acute and convalescent COVID-19 samples. T cells, B-cell-depleted T cells, or PBMCs supplied cDNA or gDNA.

The germline V and J ends were trimmed by 0 bases and 4 bases, with 8 bases remaining between them. Looked up from germline, CDR1 is SGHRS and CDR2 is YFSETQ. The CDR3 runs 14 residues. Authors' methods: Researchers report that nucleated cell counts were estimated from reference gene primer amplification. Generated by immunoSEQ multiplex PCR, the TCRdb table keeps only in-frame clones and is missing some. Clonal size and the V and J genes are those of that table, whereas D and trimming came from the DNA. The sample includes some 110,000 clones, roughly 80% of them seen just once. The sequence came from a woman in her seventies with acute or convalescent COVID-19. Material: peripheral blood. The V call is TRBV5-1, the J call TRBJ1-5; D gene ambiguous. CDR3 loop: CASSLDSPNQPQHF. The CDR3 region has the DNA TGCGCCAGCAGCTTGGACAGCCCAAATCAGCCCCAGCATTTT. Based on the CDR3 plus reference TRBV5-1 and TRBJ1-5, the full variable domain is KAGVTQTPRYLIKTRGQQVTLSCSPISGHRSVSWYQQTPGQGLQFLFEYFSETQRNKGNFPGRFSGRQFSNSRSEMNVSTLELGDSALYLCASSLDSPNQPQHFGDGTRLSIL.